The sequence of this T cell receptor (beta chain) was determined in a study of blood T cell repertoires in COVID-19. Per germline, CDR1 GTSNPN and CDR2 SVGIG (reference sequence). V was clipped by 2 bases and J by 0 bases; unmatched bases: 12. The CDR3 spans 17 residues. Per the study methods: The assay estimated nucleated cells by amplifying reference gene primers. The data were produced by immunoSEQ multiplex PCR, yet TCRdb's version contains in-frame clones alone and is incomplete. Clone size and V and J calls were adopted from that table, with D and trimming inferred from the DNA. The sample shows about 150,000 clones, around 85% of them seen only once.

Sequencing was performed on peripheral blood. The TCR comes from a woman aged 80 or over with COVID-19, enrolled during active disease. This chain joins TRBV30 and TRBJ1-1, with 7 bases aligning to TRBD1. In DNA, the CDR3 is TGTGCCTGGAGTCGGTCGGACAGGATAAAAATGAACACTGAAGCTTTCTTT. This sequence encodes CAWSRSDRIKMNTEAFF.